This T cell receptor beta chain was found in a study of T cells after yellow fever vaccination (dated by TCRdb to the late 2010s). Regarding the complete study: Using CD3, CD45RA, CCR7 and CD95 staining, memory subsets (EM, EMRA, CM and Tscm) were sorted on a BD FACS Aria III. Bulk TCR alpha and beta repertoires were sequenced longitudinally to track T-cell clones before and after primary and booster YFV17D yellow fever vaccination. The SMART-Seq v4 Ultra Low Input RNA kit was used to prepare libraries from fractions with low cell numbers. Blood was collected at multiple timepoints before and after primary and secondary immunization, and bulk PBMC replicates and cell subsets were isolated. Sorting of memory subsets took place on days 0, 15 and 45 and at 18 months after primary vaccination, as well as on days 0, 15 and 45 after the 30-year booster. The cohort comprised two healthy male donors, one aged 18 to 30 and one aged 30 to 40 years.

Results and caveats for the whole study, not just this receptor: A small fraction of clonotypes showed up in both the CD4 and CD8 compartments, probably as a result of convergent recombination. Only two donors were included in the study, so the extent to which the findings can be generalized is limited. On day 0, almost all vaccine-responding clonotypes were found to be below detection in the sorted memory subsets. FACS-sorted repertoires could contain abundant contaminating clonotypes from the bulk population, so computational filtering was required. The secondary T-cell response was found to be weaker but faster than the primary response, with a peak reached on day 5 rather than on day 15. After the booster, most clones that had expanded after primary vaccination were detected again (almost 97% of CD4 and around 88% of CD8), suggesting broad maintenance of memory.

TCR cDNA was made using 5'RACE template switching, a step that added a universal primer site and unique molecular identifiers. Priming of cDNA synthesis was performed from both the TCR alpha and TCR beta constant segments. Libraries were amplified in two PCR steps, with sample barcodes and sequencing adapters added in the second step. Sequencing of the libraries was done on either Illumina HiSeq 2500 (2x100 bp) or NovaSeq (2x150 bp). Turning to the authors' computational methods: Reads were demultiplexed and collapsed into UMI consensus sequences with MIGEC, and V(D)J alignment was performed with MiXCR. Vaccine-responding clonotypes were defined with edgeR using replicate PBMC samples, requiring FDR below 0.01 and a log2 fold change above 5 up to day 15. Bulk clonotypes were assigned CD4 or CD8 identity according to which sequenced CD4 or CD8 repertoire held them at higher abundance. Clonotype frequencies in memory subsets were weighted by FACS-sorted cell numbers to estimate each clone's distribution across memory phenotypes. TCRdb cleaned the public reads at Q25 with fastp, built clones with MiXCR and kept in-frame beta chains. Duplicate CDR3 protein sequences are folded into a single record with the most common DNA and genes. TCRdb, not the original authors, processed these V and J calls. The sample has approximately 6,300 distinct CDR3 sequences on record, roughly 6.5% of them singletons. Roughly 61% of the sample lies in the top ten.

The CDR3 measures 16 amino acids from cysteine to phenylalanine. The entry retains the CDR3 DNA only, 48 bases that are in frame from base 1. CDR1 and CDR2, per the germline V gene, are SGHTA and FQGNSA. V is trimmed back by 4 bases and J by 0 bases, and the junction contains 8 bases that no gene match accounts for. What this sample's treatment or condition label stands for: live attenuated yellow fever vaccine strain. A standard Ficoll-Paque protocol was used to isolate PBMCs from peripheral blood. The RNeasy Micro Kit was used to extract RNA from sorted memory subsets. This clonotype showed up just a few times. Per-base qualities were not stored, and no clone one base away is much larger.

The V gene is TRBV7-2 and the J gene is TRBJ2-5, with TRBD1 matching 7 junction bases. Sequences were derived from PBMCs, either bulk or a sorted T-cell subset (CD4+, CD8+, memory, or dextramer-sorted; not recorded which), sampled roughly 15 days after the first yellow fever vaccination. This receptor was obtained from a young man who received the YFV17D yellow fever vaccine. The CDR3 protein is CASSSDRVWYQETQYF. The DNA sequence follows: TGTGCCAGCAGCTCAGACAGGGTGTGGTACCAAGAGACCCAGTACTTC.